This T cell receptor beta chain stems from a study of T cell clonotyping in hematopoietic cell transplantation. Germline CDR1 SQVTM, CDR2 ANQGSEA. The CDR3 covers 15 residues. The ends lost 6 bases at V and 6 bases at J; junction bases unmatched: 14. Samples: about 28 days before transplant, then days 30, 100 and 180 after. Points from the study as a whole: Recipient TCR diversity dropped after transplant; expanded clonotypes rose from day 30 to 180. At the given depth, recipient repertoires were over 97% de novo clonotypes. CD4 and CD8 repertoire contributions could not be separated without sorting.

As concerns this clone: Its cognate antigen is unknown.

Some clones are missing from TCRdb's copy, which holds only in-frame ones; the method was immunoSEQ multiplex PCR. The sample consists of some 5,900 clones, around nine tenths of them appearing once. The source of this sequence is a male patient aged 40 to 50 who had an allogeneic stem cell transplant from an unrelated donor, so the T cells may come from the graft donor. Some clones in this sample may be carry-over from other donors' samples. The chain carries TRBV29-1 and TRBJ1-2; 9 positions match TRBD1. Here the sequenced sample was peripheral blood mononuclear cells, taken 100 days after allogeneic stem cell transplant. CDR3: CSVAPRAQGANGYTF. The CDR3 coding sequence is TGCAGCGTGGCCCCAAGGGCACAGGGGGCCAATGGCTACACCTTC.